These 23 T cell receptor beta chains share one sample of origin, sequenced in a study of long-term antiretroviral therapy in people with HIV. At the survey level, the v3.0 immunoSEQ assay was run. This table comes from immunoSEQ multiplex PCR, and its TCRdb copy is limited to in-frame clones, with some not included. The sample records about 50,000 clones, 84% being singletons. The sample in question was unsorted PBMCs, obtained 0.8 years after starting antiretroviral therapy. These receptors all come from a woman under 30 with HIV.

This clone has more than one count but fewer than ten. Because the CDR3 is missing its conserved closing phenylalanine or tryptophan, this is likely a read error. The DNA is left out, because the CDR3 cannot be placed on it with certainty; the CDR3 is given as TCRdb lists it. The genes are TRBV2 and TRBJ2-7; the D call in the table, TRBD2, was not verified against the DNA. Ends included, the CDR3 has 11 residues. Germline V gene sequence: CDR1 SNHLY, CDR2 FYNNEI. Here the CDR3 reads CASGDRGPPGI.

The chain recombines TRBV10-1 with TRBJ2-2; a possible D gene is TRBD2 (6 bases). Germline V gives CDR1 WNHNN, CDR2 SYGVQD (reference sequence). The CDR3 totals 13 residues. Trimming left V 3 bases short and J 6 bases short, with 8 bases between. The CDR3 DNA reads TGCGCCAGCAGTGAAGGAGGGTCCGGGGAGCTGTTTTTT. It is translated as CASSEGGSGELFF.

The table lists this clone with a count of one. Sequence at one end of the junction differs from germline and may be a read error. The rearrangement uses TRBV7-2 and TRBJ2-1, with D unresolved. The CDR3 is 12 residues long. Germline CDR1 SGHTA, CDR2 FQGNSA. The CDR3 loop reads CASSSYDNGQFF. The CDR3, as DNA: TGTGCCAGCTCATCTTATGACAATGGGCAGTTCTTC. Looking up the rest from reference TRBV7-2 and TRBJ2-1 gives the full variable domain: GAGVSQSPSNKVTEKGKDVELRCDPISGHTALYWYRQSLGQGLEFLIYFQGNSAPDKSGLPSDRFSAERTGGSVSTLTIQRTQQEDSAVYLCASSSYDNGQFFGPGTRLTVL.

This clone was recorded a few times. The V and J genes are TRBV6-1 and TRBJ2-2, with TRBD2 matching 13 bases. The J segment lost 7 bases and the V segment lost 4 bases, leaving 6 bases of the junction unmatched. This CDR3 spans 16 amino acids. Per the germline V gene, CDR1 is MNHNS and CDR2 is SASEGT. The chain's CDR3 is CASSARLAGGLGELFF. CDR3 DNA: TGTGCCAGCAGTGCCAGACTAGCGGGAGGCCTCGGGGAGCTGTTTTTT.

The V and J genes are TRBV6-5 and TRBJ2-1; 7 bases line up with TRBD2. V dropped 6 bases and J dropped 6; count of bases not matched to a gene: 11. The CDR3 sequence is 15 residues long. CDR1 MNHEY and CDR2 SVGAGI come from the germline V gene. CDR3 nucleotide sequence: TGTGCCAGCAGCCCCCGACTAGCTCGATCCAATGAGCAGTTCTTC. It is translated as CASSPRLARSNEQFF.

V and J are TRBV2 and TRBJ2-1, with a tentative D call TRBD1 (7 bases). Per the germline V gene, CDR1 is SNHLY and CDR2 is FYNNEI. The CDR3 covers 15 residues. V was shortened by 6 bases and J by 7 bases, with 19 bases between the two germline ends. CDR3 bases: TGTGCCAGCAGCTTTACAGGGGAGGTATCTAATGAGCAGTTCTTC. Its protein is CASSFTGEVSNEQFF.

The V gene is TRBV6-6, the J gene TRBJ2-1; possibly TRBD2 for D (6 bases). V lost 5 bases and J 2 bases, leaving 10 bases between the germline ends. Germline CDR1 MNHNY, CDR2 SVGAGI (reference sequence). The CDR3 contains 14 residues. CDR3 bases: TGTGCCAGCAGTCACGGGAGCACCTACAATGAGCAGTTCTTC. Amino acids: CASSHGSTYNEQFF.

This clone appeared a few times. The chain combines TRBV7-3 with TRBJ1-2; possible D gene TRBD1, 5 bases. The CDR3 has 17 residues. V gave up 1 base and J gave up 7 bases, with 22 bases separating them. Germline V gene sequence: CDR1 SGHTA, CDR2 FQGTGA. For the CDR3, the DNA is TGTGCCAGCAGCTTAAGAGATTCCCAGGGCATTAACGGTGGCTACACCTTC. Its translation is CASSLRDSQGINGGYTF.

This sequence joins TRBV5-1 and TRBJ2-7; D gene unclear. CDR3 length: 12 amino acids. Per germline, CDR1 SGHRS and CDR2 YFSETQ. The ends were cut back, 0 bases at V and 9 bases at J, with 10 bases in the middle. The CDR3 protein is CASSLEGRLQYF. In DNA, the CDR3 is TGCGCCAGCAGCTTGGAGGGCCGCCTGCAGTACTTC. Full variable domain (missing parts from reference TRBV5-1 and TRBJ2-7): KAGVTQTPRYLIKTRGQQVTLSCSPISGHRSVSWYQQTPGQGLQFLFEYFSETQRNKGNFPGRFSGRQFSNSRSEMNVSTLELGDSALYLCASSLEGRLQYFGPGTRLTVT.

The gene calls are TRBV5-1 and TRBJ1-2; 8 bases fit TRBD1. The CDR3 length is 15 residues. Per germline, CDR1 SGHRS and CDR2 YFSETQ. The V gene end was trimmed by 4 bases and the J gene end by 5 bases; junction bases not matched to a gene: 10. The CDR3 sequence: CASSPGQGNLYGYTF. The DNA for the CDR3 is TGCGCCAGCAGCCCCGGACAGGGTAATCTGTATGGCTACACCTTC.

The chain joins TRBV28 to TRBJ2-7; D remains unclear. V was cut by 3 bases and J by 3 bases, with 9 bases left in between. The CDR3 is 13 amino acids. Germline V lookup: CDR1 MDHEN, CDR2 SYDVKM. The CDR3 coding sequence is TGTGCCAGCAGTTTCTTCCCTCGCTACGAGCAGTACTTC. Protein sequence: CASSFFPRYEQYF.

The chain uses TRBV4-2 and TRBJ2-7; 8 bases agree with TRBD2. CDR1 and CDR2 (germline): LGHNA, YNFKEQ. The CDR3 sequence is 17 residues long. V lost 4 bases and J lost 6; bases outside the gene matches: 17. The CDR3 is CASSPTAGPGLVIEQYF. The CDR3 coding sequence is TGTGCCAGCAGCCCGACAGCAGGACCGGGACTAGTTATCGAGCAGTACTTC.

The chain joins TRBV7-9 to TRBJ1-2; TRBD1 agrees at 7 bases. Germline CDR1 and CDR2: SEHNR and FQNEAQ (reference sequence). Losses at the gene ends were 5 bases for V and 0 bases for J; bases not matched to a gene: 3. The CDR3 runs to 14 residues. CDR3 DNA: TGTGCCAGCAGCGTGGGACAGTCTAACTATGGCTACACCTTC. Residues: CASSVGQSNYGYTF.

This chain uses TRBV27 with TRBJ2-2, with D possibly being TRBD2 (5 bases). The V and J ends lost 8 bases and 3 bases respectively, with 10 bases between them. Germline lookup yields CDR1 MNHEY and CDR2 SMNVEV (reference sequence). The CDR3 consists of 13 residues. CDR3 in DNA: TGTGCCAGCGGGAGTTTGTACACCGGGGAGCTGTTTTTT. Translated: CASGSLYTGELFF.

The V call is TRBV6-6, the J call TRBJ1-3; 10 positions agree with TRBD1. After removal of 5 bases from V and 5 bases from J, the junction contained 6 bases not matched to a gene. Per the germline V gene, CDR1 is MNHNY and CDR2 is SVGAGI (reference sequence). This CDR3 comprises 15 residues. The CDR3 DNA follows: TGTGCCAGCAGTAAAGACAGGGGGCGCAGAAACACCATATATTTT. This translates into CASSKDRGRRNTIYF.

This clone has more than one count but fewer than ten. J is TRBJ2-2 and V is TRBV11-2, with D unresolved. The germline V and J ends were trimmed by 3 bases and 6 bases, with 2 bases remaining between them. Germline CDR1 is SGHAT and CDR2 is FQNNGV. The CDR3 spans 11 residues. As DNA, the CDR3 is TGTGCCAGCAGCTTCGCCGGGGAGCTGTTTTTT. It yields the protein CASSFAGELFF. Full variable domain (rest looked up from reference TRBV11-2 and TRBJ2-2): EAGVAQSPRYKIIEKRQSVAFWCNPISGHATLYWYQQILGQGPKLLIQFQNNGVVDDSQLPKDRFSAERLKGVDSTLKIQPAKLEDSAVYLCASSFAGELFFGEGSRLTVL.

Here the CDR3 reads CASSKVVSCDTGLGEKLFF. The CDR3 DNA follows: TGTGCCAGCAGCAAAGTGGTTAGTTGCGACACGGGGTTGGGTGAAAAACTGTTTTTT. The chain has TRBV21-1 and TRBJ1-4. TRBV21-1 is reported as a pseudogene. The CDR3 covers 19 residues.

V gene TRBV7-2 combines with J gene TRBJ2-1, with 7 bases aligning to TRBD2. Germline V gene data show CDR1 as SGHTA and CDR2 as FQGNSA. Trimming cost V 3 bases and J 3 bases; bases outside gene matches: 8. This CDR3 has 16 amino acids. This CDR3 is CASSFWTLAVYNEQFF. CDR3 nucleotides: TGTGCCAGCAGCTTTTGGACGCTAGCGGTCTACAATGAGCAGTTCTTC.

V is TRBV6-5 and J is TRBJ2-3; D unclear. CDR1 and CDR2 (germline): MNHEY, SVGAGI. Trimming stripped 4 bases from V and 2 bases from J, with 7 bases between. CDR3 length: 13 amino acids. Here the CDR3 DNA reads TGTGCCAGCAGTTCCTACCCCACAGATACGCAGTATTTT. Its translation is CASSSYPTDTQYF.

V is TRBV5-1 and J is TRBJ1-3; D remains ambiguous. This CDR3 is built from 16 residues. V was trimmed by 0 bases and J by 0 bases, leaving 10 bases between them. CDR1 SGHRS and CDR2 YFSETQ come from the germline V gene. CDR3 amino acids: CASSLESVISGNTIYF. The CDR3 nucleotides read TGCGCCAGCAGCTTGGAGTCGGTTATCTCTGGAAACACCATATATTTT.

This clone was found once. The V gene is TRBV7-6, the J gene TRBJ2-7, with D hard to call. The CDR3 runs 16 residues. Germline-derived CDR1 and CDR2 are SGHVS and FNYEAQ. Trimming removed 1 base from V and 2 bases from J, with 15 bases in between. In DNA, the CDR3 is TGTGCCAGCAGCTTAGTCGCAACCCCTACCACCTACGAGCAGTACTTC. Amino acid sequence: CASSLVATPTTYEQYF.

This chain joins TRBV9 and TRBJ1-3; D remains ambiguous. V dropped 4 bases and J dropped 0 bases, with 17 bases sitting between them. The germline V gene has CDR1 SGDLS and CDR2 YYNGEE. This CDR3 contains 17 residues. CDR3 sequence: CASSPSLVGNSGNTIYF. The CDR3 DNA follows: TGTGCCAGCAGCCCCAGTTTGGTAGGAAACTCTGGAAACACCATATATTTT.

This chain connects TRBV7-2 to TRBJ2-7; TRBD2 agrees at 9 bases. V trimming: 1 base; J trimming: 2 bases; junction bases outside the gene matches: 3. The CDR3 runs 15 residues. Germline assignment: CDR1 SGHTA and CDR2 FQGNSA. The CDR3 spells CASSLVTSGPYEQYF. Written as DNA, the CDR3 is TGTGCCAGCAGCTTAGTGACTAGCGGCCCCTACGAGCAGTACTTC.